This section outlines one TCR beta chain sequence together with its context. The antigen is unknown. Clones were read by immunoSEQ multiplex PCR, and TCRdb kept only the in-frame ones, dropping some. Of 94,000 or so clones listed, under 90% are singletons. This record belongs to a study of OX40 agonist ivuxolimab in advanced cancers. Study as a whole: Of mixed ages from about 23 to 85 and averaging about 65 years, the group was 65% to 85% male. Eligibility admitted prior anti-PD-1, anti-PD-L1 or anti-CTLA-4 therapy; approximately 40% had some.

The CDR3 sequence is 15 residues long. CDR1 SEHNR and CDR2 FQNEAQ come from the germline V gene (reference sequence). J lost 2 bases, V lost 3 bases, and 4 bases had no gene match. If patients had autoimmune disease history or systemic immunosuppression, they were excluded. Study results and caveats: Circulating CD4+ and CD8+ T cells showed clonal expansion by week 6 at 0.1 to 3.0 mg/kg.

Sequencing was performed on CD4+ or CD8+ T cells sorted from blood, taken in a trial of the OX40 agonist ivuxolimab. The chain recombines TRBV7-9 with TRBJ2-3; 8 nucleotides align to TRBD1. This TCR was sampled from an adult with an advanced solid tumor such as melanoma, head and neck, liver or kidney cancer. The DNA for the CDR3 is TGTGCCAGCAGCTTTGGACAGGGAGTCACAGATACGCAGTATTTT. It encodes CASSFGQGVTDTQYF.